This entry lists 10 T cell receptor beta chains sequenced from one sample in a study of shared clonotypes between healthy human individuals. Clones were read by immunoSEQ multiplex PCR, and TCRdb kept only the in-frame ones, dropping some. Counted here are some 2,500,000 clones, about nine tenths occurring once; the ten biggest clones make up 0.3% to 0.45%. The specimen was naive CD4+ T cells from PBMCs. Specified subset: CD45RA+ positively selected. These receptors all stem from a man between 18 and 29 years old in good health. Some clones in this sample may be carry-over from other donors' samples.

This chain links TRBV7-9 with TRBJ1-1; D is undetermined. The germline gives CDR1 SEHNR, CDR2 FQNEAQ (reference sequence). V was shortened by 5 bases and J by 10 bases, with 14 bases between the two germline ends. The CDR3 runs to 12 residues. The CDR3 loop reads CASSLGQSGAFF. The CDR3 nucleotides read TGTGCCAGCAGCCTAGGTCAATCGGGAGCTTTCTTT.

The V and J genes are TRBV6-4 and TRBJ2-1; tentatively, D is TRBD1 (6 bases). Germline V gives CDR1 MRHNA, CDR2 SNTAGT. The ends were cut back, 3 bases at V and 3 bases at J, with 15 bases in the middle. The CDR3 sequence is 16 residues long. CDR3 in amino acids: CASSEDSLLDYNEQFF. The CDR3 nucleotides read TGTGCCAGCAGTGAGGACAGCTTGCTAGACTACAATGAGCAGTTCTTC.

This chain joins TRBV5-5 and TRBJ2-4; D gene ambiguous. The germline V gene encodes CDR1 SGHKS and CDR2 YYEKEE (reference sequence). The CDR3 extends over 15 amino acids. V was clipped by 4 bases and J by 2 bases, with 13 bases between them. CDR3 bases: TGTGCCAGCAGCGCTACTCCCGGGTCCAAAAACATTCAGTACTTC. Its protein product is CASSATPGSKNIQYF.

Concerning this clone itself: Distinct nucleotide sequences in the sample also encode this CDR3. This sequence joins TRBV7-9 and TRBJ2-1; tentatively, D is TRBD1 (6 bases). The germline gives CDR1 SEHNR, CDR2 FQNEAQ (reference sequence). This CDR3 is built from 13 residues. The V and J ends lost 5 bases and 4 bases respectively, with 9 bases between them. The CDR3 loop reads CASSRDTYNEQFF. The DNA for the CDR3 is TGTGCCAGCAGCCGGGACACTTACAATGAGCAGTTCTTC. The full variable domain, with the rest looked up from reference TRBV7-9 and TRBJ2-1, is DTGVSQNPRHKITKRGQNVTFRCDPISEHNRLYWYRQTLGQGPEFLTYFQNEAQLEKSRLLSDRFSAERPKGSFSTLEIQRTEQGDSAMYLCASSRDTYNEQFFGPGTRLTVL.

The chain employs TRBV6-5 and TRBJ1-2; weak D call: TRBD1 (5 bases). V was shortened by 6 bases and J by 4 bases, with 15 bases between the two germline ends. From germline, CDR1 is MNHEY and CDR2 SVGAGI. This CDR3 has 14 residues. CDR3 amino acids: CASRLNQGSYGYTF. Written as DNA, the CDR3 is TGTGCCAGCAGACTCAACCAGGGCTCCTATGGCTACACCTTC.

As for this clone: Other DNA variants within this sample encode the same CDR3. J is TRBJ2-3 and V is TRBV7-3; D not certain. CDR1 is SGHTA and CDR2 is FQGTGA in the germline V gene. The CDR3 is 13 residues long. Trimming shortened V by 2 bases and J by 3 bases, and 6 bases separated the two germline ends. CDR3 in amino acids: CASSLSRTDTQYF. The CDR3 region has the DNA TGTGCCAGCAGCTTATCCCGAACAGATACGCAGTATTTT.

This chain links TRBV28 with TRBJ1-5, with a possible D match to TRBD1 (6 bases). This CDR3 is built from 17 residues. The germline V gene encodes CDR1 MDHEN and CDR2 SYDVKM. Trimming stripped 6 bases from V and 4 bases from J, with 22 bases between. The CDR3 DNA reads as TGTGCCAGCAGCCTTAACAGGGTCCTCGGACGGAATCAGCCCCAGCATTTT. Translation gives CASSLNRVLGRNQPQHF.

With respect to this clone: Other nucleotide sequences in the sample specify the same CDR3. The chain has TRBV27 and TRBJ2-7; 7 nucleotides line up with TRBD2. Germline values: CDR1 MNHEY, CDR2 SMNVEV (reference sequence). There are 14 residues in the CDR3. V dropped 5 bases and J dropped 1; count of bases not matched to a gene: 5. CDR3 bases: TGTGCCAGCAGTCTCTCTAGCGGATCCTACGAGCAGTACTTC. Translating gives CASSLSSGSYEQYF.

Notes on this clone: This sample also contains other DNA sequences that code for the same CDR3. The V call is TRBV5-1, the J call TRBJ2-3, with D unclear. The germline V and J ends were trimmed by 0 bases and 0 bases, with 11 bases remaining between them. Germline assignment: CDR1 SGHRS and CDR2 YFSETQ. CDR3 length: 16 amino acids. CDR3 region: CASSLVGSGSTDTQYF. The DNA of the CDR3 is TGCGCCAGCAGCTTGGTCGGAAGTGGCAGCACAGATACGCAGTATTTT.

The chain carries TRBV10-3 and TRBJ2-5, with D unresolved. Trimming removed 7 bases from V and 4 bases from J, with 13 bases in between. This CDR3 comprises 13 residues. The germline V gene has CDR1 ENHRY and CDR2 SYGVKD. The chain's CDR3 is CAITSRAGETQYF. CDR3 coding DNA: TGTGCCATCACCTCGAGAGCCGGAGAGACCCAGTACTTC.